The clone carrying this T cell receptor (beta chain) was observed a single time. Its antigen is undetermined. CDR3 size: 14 residues. CDR1 is SGHVS and CDR2 is FNYEAQ in the germline V gene. V lost 6 bases to trimming and J lost 8 bases, with 17 bases between them. The entry originates in a study of vaccination and CD4 T cells after COVID-19. Overall study context: In the convalescent cohort, there were six males and four females, two of them Hispanic. The peptides that stimulated the cells were overlapping spike peptides from SARS-CoV-2, HCoV-NL63, HCoV-OC43 and HCoV-229E.

Sequencing of cultured CD4+ T cell DNA used the Oncomine TCR Beta short-read assay. TCRdb fed the PCR reads into MiXCR, producing one record per CDR3 protein. Among over 10,000 distinct CDR3 sequences listed, about 56% were seen once. Treatment of the sample: roughly ten-day PBMC culture with coronavirus spike peptide pools or control peptides (ViraFEST assay). The V call is TRBV7-6, the J call TRBJ2-1, with no clear D. The clonotype originates from a human donor who had recovered from COVID-19. The sample consisted of CD4+ T cells from blood, cultured in vitro. The CDR3 nucleotides are TGTGCCAGCAGGGAAATGGCTAGTCGGGATGAGCAGTTCTTC. Encoded protein: CASREMASRDEQFF.